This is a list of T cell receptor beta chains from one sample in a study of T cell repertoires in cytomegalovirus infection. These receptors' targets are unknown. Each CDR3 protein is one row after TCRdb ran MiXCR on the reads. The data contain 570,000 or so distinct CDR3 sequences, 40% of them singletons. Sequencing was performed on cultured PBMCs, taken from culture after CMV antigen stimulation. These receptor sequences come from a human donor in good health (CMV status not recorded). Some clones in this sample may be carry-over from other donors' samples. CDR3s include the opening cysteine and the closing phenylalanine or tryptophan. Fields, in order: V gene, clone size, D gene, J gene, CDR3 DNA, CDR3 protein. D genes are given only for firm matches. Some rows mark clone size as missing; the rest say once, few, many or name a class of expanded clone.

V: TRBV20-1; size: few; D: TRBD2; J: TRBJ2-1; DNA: TGCAGTGCTAGACTTTTACTAGCGGGAATCGTGAATGAGCAGTTCTTC; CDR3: CSARLLLAGIVNEQFF
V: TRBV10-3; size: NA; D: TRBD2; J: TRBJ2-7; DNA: TGTGCCATCAGTTCACCTTACTCCAGTGGAGGACTAGCGATCCTCAGGCAGTACTTC; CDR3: CAISSPYSSGGLAILRQYF
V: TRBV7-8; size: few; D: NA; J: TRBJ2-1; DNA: TGTGCCAGCAGCTTGTTTGGTTTCTACAATGAGCAGTTCTTC; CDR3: CASSLFGFYNEQFF
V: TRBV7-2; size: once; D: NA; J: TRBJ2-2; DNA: TGTGCCTGCAGTCTTACCCTGTTTTCCGGGGAGCTGTTTTTT; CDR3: CACSLTLFSGELFF
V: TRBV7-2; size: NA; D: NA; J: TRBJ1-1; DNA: TGTGCCAGCAGCTTAATGTTGACGGTGAACACTGAAGCTTTCTTT; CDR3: CASSLMLTVNTEAFF
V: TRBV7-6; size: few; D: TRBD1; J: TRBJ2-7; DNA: TGTGCCAGCAGCGAACAGGGGGCGAATTCCGAGCAGTACTTC; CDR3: CASSEQGANSEQYF
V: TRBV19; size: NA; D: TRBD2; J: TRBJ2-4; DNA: TGTGCCAGTGGGGGGGTTGCCAAAAACATTCAGTACTTC; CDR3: CASGGVAKNIQYF
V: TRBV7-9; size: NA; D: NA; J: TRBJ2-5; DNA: TGTGCCAGCAGCTCCGCCGGGACACGACAAGAGACCCAGTACTTC; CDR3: CASSSAGTRQETQYF
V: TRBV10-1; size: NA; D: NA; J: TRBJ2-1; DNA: TGCGCCAGCAGTGACTCCAAGGTCGGGGGTAGGCAGTTCTTC; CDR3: CASSDSKVGGRQFF
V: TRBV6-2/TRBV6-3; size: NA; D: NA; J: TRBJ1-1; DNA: TGTGCCAGCAGTTACGAGGTTATCACTGAAGCTTTCTTT; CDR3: CASSYEVITEAFF
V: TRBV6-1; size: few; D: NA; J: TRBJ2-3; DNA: TGTGCCAGCAGTGGCCCCTGGAGGGGACGGGATACGCAGTATTTT; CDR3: CASSGPWRGRDTQYF
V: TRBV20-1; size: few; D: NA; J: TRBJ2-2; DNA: TGCAGTTCCCGGACAGCCCATCCTACCGGGGAGCTGTTTTTT; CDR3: CSSRTAHPTGELFF
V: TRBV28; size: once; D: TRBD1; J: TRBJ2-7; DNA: TGTGCCAGCAGTTTTCCCCGACAGGGGTGGGAGTACGAGCAGTACTTC; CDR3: CASSFPRQGWEYEQYF
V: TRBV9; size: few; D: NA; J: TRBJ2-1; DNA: TGTGCCAGCAGCCCCCCAGATGGGGTAAGGTCCTACAATGAGCAGTTCTTC; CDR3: CASSPPDGVRSYNEQFF
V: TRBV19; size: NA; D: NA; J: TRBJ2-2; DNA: TGTGCCAGTAGTATAGACTCCCGGCTGGATAAGAACACCGGGGAGCTGTTTTTT; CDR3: CASSIDSRLDKNTGELFF
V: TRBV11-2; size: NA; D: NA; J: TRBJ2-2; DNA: TGTGCCAGCAGCCCCCTTGGGGGCCCCATGGGAGGTACCGGGGAGCTGTTTTTT; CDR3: CASSPLGGPMGGTGELFF
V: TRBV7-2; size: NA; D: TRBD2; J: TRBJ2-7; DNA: TGTGCCAGCAGCTATAGCGGGATTGTTAGCTCCTACGAGCAGTACTTC; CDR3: CASSYSGIVSSYEQYF
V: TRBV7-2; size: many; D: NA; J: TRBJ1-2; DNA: TGTGCCAGCAGCTTCCAGGGAGGCTATGGCTACACCTTC; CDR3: CASSFQGGYGYTF
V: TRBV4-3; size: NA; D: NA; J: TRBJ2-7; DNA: TGCGCCAGCAGCCAGAACGTCCTCAGGGGCCTACAGTACTACGAGCAGTACTTC; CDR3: CASSQNVLRGLQYYEQYF
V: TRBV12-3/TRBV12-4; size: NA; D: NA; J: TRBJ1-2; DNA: TGTGCCAGCAGTTTAAGGGCGGGCAATAACTATGGCTACACCTTC; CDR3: CASSLRAGNNYGYTF
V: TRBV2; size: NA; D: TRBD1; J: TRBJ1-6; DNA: TGTGCCAGCAGGACAGGGGGACATTCACCCCTCCACTTT; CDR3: CASRTGGHSPLHF
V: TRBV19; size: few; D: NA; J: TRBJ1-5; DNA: TGTGCCAGTAGTCAAAATGGACAGTTCGATCAGCCCCAGCATTTT; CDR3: CASSQNGQFDQPQHF
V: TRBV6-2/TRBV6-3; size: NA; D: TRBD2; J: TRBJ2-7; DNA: TGTGCCAGCAGTGGAGCGGGAGGGACTGAGCAGTACTTC; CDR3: CASSGAGGTEQYF
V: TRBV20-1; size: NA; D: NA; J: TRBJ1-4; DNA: TGCAGTGCTAGAGGGGCCGAAGAGGGGTGGAAACTGTTTTTT; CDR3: CSARGAEEGWKLFF
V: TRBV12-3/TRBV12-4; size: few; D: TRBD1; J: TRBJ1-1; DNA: TGTGCCAGCAGGCCCTCGACAGGGGGTGACACTGAAGCTTTCTTT; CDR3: CASRPSTGGDTEAFF
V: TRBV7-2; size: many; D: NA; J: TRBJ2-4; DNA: TGTGCCAGCAGCTTGAGGGGTGGCATTCAGTACTTC; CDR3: CASSLRGGIQYF